Shown below are 5 T cell receptor beta chains from a single sample sequenced in a study of blood T cell repertoires in COVID-19. Libraries were prepared by immunoSEQ multiplex PCR; TCRdb keeps only in-frame clonotypes and omits some of them. Of about 220,000 clones detected, roughly nine tenths appear once; the ten largest clones hold approximately 3.8%. The sequenced sample was PBMCs or T cells enriched from blood (not recorded which). These receptor sequences come from a woman aged 18-29 years in a cohort exposed to, infected with or recovered from COVID-19 (not recorded which).

The V call is TRBV4-1, the J call TRBJ2-7; maybe TRBD2 (6 bases). CDR1 is MGHRA, CDR2 YSYEKL, per germline. This CDR3 has 15 amino acids. V gave up 1 base and J gave up 2 bases, with 12 bases separating them. CDR3 residues: CASSQGSGSPYEQYF. CDR3 nucleotides: TGCGCCAGCAGCCAAGGTAGCGGCAGCCCCTACGAGCAGTACTTC.

The chain links TRBV11-2 to TRBJ1-2, with D possibly being TRBD1 (5 bases). Germline CDR1 reads SGHAT; CDR2 reads FQNNGV. The germline V and J ends were trimmed by 5 bases and 1 base, with 14 bases remaining between them. CDR3 size: 15 residues. CDR3: CASSRRGGFNYGYTF. CDR3 nucleotide sequence: TGTGCCAGCAGCCGCCGGGGGGGGTTTAACTATGGCTACACCTTC.

The chain couples TRBV19 to TRBJ2-3, with 8 bases identical to TRBD2. Germline V gives CDR1 LNHDA, CDR2 SQIVND (reference sequence). J gave up 1 base and V 9 bases, and 15 bases lay outside the gene matches. The CDR3 runs 17 residues. This CDR3 is CASAPDLAGFGTDTQYF. The CDR3, as DNA: TGTGCCAGCGCGCCTGACTTAGCGGGGTTTGGCACAGATACGCAGTATTTT.

The chain is built from TRBV7-3 and TRBJ2-2, with 9 bases fitting TRBD2. Germline V gene lookup returns CDR1 SGHTA and CDR2 FQGTGA. This CDR3 has 16 amino acids. The trim removed 5 bases at V and 4 bases at J, leaving 8 bases unmatched. Here the CDR3 reads CASSKGGLAGTGELFF. CDR3 bases: TGTGCCAGCAGCAAAGGGGGACTAGCCGGCACCGGGGAGCTGTTTTTT.

This clone was detected only once. The rearrangement links TRBV5-1 to TRBJ1-5; D remains unclear. V was clipped by 2 bases and J by 4 bases, with 10 bases between them. Germline CDR1 reads SGHRS; CDR2 reads YFSETQ. CDR3 length equals 14 residues. The CDR3 region is CASSFEGGNQPQHF. CDR3 DNA: TGCGCCAGCAGCTTCGAGGGAGGGAATCAGCCCCAGCATTTT.